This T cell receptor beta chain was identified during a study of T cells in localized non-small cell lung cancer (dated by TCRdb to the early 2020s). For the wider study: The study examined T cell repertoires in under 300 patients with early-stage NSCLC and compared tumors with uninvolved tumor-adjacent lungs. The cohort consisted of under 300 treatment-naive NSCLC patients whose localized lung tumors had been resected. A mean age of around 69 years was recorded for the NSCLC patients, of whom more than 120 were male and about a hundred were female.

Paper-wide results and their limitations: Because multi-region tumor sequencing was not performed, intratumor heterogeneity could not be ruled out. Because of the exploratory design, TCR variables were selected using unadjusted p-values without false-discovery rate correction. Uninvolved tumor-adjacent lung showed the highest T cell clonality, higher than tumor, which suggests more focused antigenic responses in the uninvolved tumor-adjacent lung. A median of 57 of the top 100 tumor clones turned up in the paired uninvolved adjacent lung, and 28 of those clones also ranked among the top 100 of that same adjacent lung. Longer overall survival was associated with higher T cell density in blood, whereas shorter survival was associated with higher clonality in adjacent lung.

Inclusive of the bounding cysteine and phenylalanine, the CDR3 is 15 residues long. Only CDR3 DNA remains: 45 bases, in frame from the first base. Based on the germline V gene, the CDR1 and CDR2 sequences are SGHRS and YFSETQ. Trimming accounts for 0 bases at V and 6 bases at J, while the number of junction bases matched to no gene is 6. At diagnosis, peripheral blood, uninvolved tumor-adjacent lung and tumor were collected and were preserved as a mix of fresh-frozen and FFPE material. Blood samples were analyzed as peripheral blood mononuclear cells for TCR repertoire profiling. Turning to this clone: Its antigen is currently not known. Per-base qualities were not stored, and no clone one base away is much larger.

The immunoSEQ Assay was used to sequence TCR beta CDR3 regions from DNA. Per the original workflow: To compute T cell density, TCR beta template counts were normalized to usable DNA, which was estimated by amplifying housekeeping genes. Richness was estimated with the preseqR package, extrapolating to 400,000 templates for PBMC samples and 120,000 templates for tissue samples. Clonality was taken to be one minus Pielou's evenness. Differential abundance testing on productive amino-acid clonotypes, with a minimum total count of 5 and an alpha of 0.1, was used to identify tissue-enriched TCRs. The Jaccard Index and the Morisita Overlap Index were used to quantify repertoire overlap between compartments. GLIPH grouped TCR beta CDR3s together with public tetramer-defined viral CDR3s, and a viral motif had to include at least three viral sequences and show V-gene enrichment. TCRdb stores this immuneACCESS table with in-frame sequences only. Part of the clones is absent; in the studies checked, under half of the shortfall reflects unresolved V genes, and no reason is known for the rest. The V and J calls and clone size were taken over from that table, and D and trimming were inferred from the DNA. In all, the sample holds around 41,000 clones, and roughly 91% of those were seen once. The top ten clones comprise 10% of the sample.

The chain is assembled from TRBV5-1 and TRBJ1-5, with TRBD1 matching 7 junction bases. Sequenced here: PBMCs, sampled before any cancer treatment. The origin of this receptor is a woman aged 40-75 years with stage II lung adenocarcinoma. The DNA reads TGCGCCAGCAGCTTGGAAACAGGGGCCGGTCAGCCCCAGCATTTT. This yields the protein CASSLETGAGQPQHF.